This is a list of T cell receptor beta chains from one sample in a study of cytomegalovirus exposure and HLA in healthy donors. The assay was immunoSEQ multiplex PCR, and TCRdb's table has in-frame clones only and misses some. Among around 120,000 clones listed, around three quarters were seen once. The sequenced sample was PBMCs. Source of these receptors: a young man in good health and CMV-seronegative. Each CDR3 is given with its conserved first and last residue. A D gene is named only where the DNA matches it firmly. Size tells how often a clone was seen (once, few, many) or the class of an expanded clone, and some rows leave it out.

TRBV7-2,NA,TRBJ2-7,NA,TGTGCCAGCAGCCCCACGGGGTTCGACGAGCAGTACTTC,CASSPTGFDEQYF
TRBV30,few,TRBJ2-4,TRBD2,TGTGCCTGGAGCAGGACTAGCTCCTTGCCTCTCTACTTAACTCTAGCCAAAAACATTCAGTACTTC,CAWSRTSSLPLYLTLAKNIQYF
TRBV5-8,NA,TRBJ2-1,NA,TGTGCCAGCAGCATTTCAGGAAGCAGCTCCTACAATGAGCAGTTCTTC,CASSISGSSSYNEQFF
TRBV10-1,NA,TRBJ2-3,TRBD2,TGCGCCAGCAGAAGCGGGACTAGCGGCACAGATACGCAGTATTTT,CASRSGTSGTDTQYF
TRBV30,NA,TRBJ1-4,NA,TGTGCCTGGAGGGCAGGGCTTGAAAAACTGTTTTTT,CAWRAGLEKLFF
TRBV20-1,NA,TRBJ1-2,NA,TGCAGTGCTCGGGTTGGTGGCTACACCTTC,CSARVGGYTF
TRBV12-5,NA,TRBJ1-5,NA,TGTGCTAGTGGTTCGAGAAATCAGCCCCAGCATTTT,CASGSRNQPQHF
TRBV11-2,NA,TRBJ2-5,TRBD1,TGTGCCAGCAGCTACGGGGGACAGGGCGGACAGACCCAGTACTTC,CASSYGGQGGQTQYF
TRBV7-2,NA,TRBJ2-5,TRBD2,TGTGCCAGCAGCCCCCCTCAAGCGGGAGGAGGAGAGACCCAGTACTTC,CASSPPQAGGGETQYF
TRBV9,NA,TRBJ2-1,TRBD2,TGTGCCAGTACTAGCGGCGTATACTACAATGAGCAGTTCTTC,CASTSGVYYNEQFF
TRBV27,NA,TRBJ2-3,TRBD1,TGTGCCAGCAGTTCGAACTGGGACAGTAGCACAGATACGCAGTATTTT,CASSSNWDSSTDTQYF
TRBV7-9,NA,TRBJ2-3,TRBD2,TGTGCCAGCAGCTCTAGGGGCGGGAGACCGGGAGGACCAGATACGCAGTATTTT,CASSSRGGRPGGPDTQYF
TRBV29-1,NA,TRBJ2-7,NA,TGCAGCGTTAAAGCCAGCCGACTCTCCTACGAGCAGTACTTC,CSVKASRLSYEQYF
TRBV6-6,NA,TRBJ1-5,NA,TGTGCCAGCATGGAGGGCAATCAGCCCCAGCATTTT,CASMEGNQPQHF
TRBV12-5,NA,TRBJ2-1,NA,TGTGCTAGTGGTCCCTTTGGGGGCGGCCCAGGGTACAATGAGCAGTTCTTC,CASGPFGGGPGYNEQFF
TRBV28,once,TRBJ2-1,TRBD1,TGTGCCAGCAGTTTAGCCGGGACAGGGGGCGATGAGCAGTTCTTC,CASSLAGTGGDEQFF
TRBV6-1,NA,TRBJ1-1,NA,TGTGCCAGCCGGGGCAGGGGGAACACTGAAGCTTTCTTT,CASRGRGNTEAFF
TRBV15,NA,TRBJ2-1,TRBD2,TGTGCCACCAGCAGAGATTTCGGGGATGTGTGGGGACTAGCGGGGTTAAATGAGCAGTTCTTC,CATSRDFGDVWGLAGLNEQFF
TRBV12-2,NA,TRBJ2-4,NA,TGTGCAAGTCGCCCCAACCTGGCTAGCGGGTCCAAAAACATTCAGTACTTC,CASRPNLASGSKNIQYF
TRBV30,NA,TRBJ2-1,NA,TGTGCCTGGACTGGCTGGAGGGACTACAATGAGCAGTTCTTC,CAWTGWRDYNEQFF
TRBV11-1,NA,TRBJ2-7,NA,TGTGCCAGCAGCTTCTCGGTAGCGTCAGGTACCTACGAGCAGTACTTC,CASSFSVASGTYEQYF
TRBV2,NA,TRBJ1-1,NA,TGTGCCAGCACCCCCGGGCGGGGGGAGAGAGCTTTCTTT,CASTPGRGERAFF
TRBV18,NA,TRBJ2-5,TRBD2,TGTGCCAGCTCACCATTCTATAGCGGGAGGGCCGACGAGACCCAGTACTTC,CASSPFYSGRADETQYF
TRBV15,NA,TRBJ2-2,NA,TGTGCCACCAGCAGAGTCCCCTCCGGGGAGCTGTTTTTT,CATSRVPSGELFF
TRBV18,NA,TRBJ2-3,TRBD2,TGTGCCAGCTCACCACCGGCTAGCGGGAGCACAGATACGCAGTATTTT,CASSPPASGSTDTQYF
TRBV6-1,NA,TRBJ2-7,TRBD2,TGTGCCAGCAGCGAACCGGGGGGTTACGAGCAGTACTTC,CASSEPGGYEQYF
TRBV5-4,NA,TRBJ2-3,TRBD2,TGTGCCAGCAGCTTGGCTAGCGGGGAGCAGTATTTT,CASSLASGEQYF
TRBV7-9,NA,TRBJ2-5,NA,TGTGCCAGCAGCCTTATGGGGGGAGAGACCCAGTACTTC,CASSLMGGETQYF
TRBV27,NA,TRBJ2-1,TRBD1,TGTGCCAGCAGGGGACAGGAATATTACAATGAGCAGTTCTTC,CASRGQEYYNEQFF
TRBV2,few,TRBJ1-5,NA,TGTGCCAGCAGTGACAGGGAGGGCCAGCCCCAGCATTTT,CASSDREGQPQHF
TRBV15,NA,TRBJ1-6,NA,TGTGCCACCAGCCTGGGGCGCAATTCACCCCTCCACTTT,CATSLGRNSPLHF
TRBV5-1,once,TRBJ2-7,TRBD2,TGCGCCAGCAGCTTGGCCCCGACTAGCCTCTACGAGCAGTACTTC,CASSLAPTSLYEQYF
TRBV10-3,NA,TRBJ2-5,TRBD2,TGTGCCATCGGACCGACTAGCTTGGAGACCCAGTACTTC,CAIGPTSLETQYF
TRBV27,NA,TRBJ2-7,NA,TGTGCCAGCAGTTTATTATCTGGGCGCGAGCAGTACTTC,CASSLLSGREQYF
TRBV30,NA,TRBJ2-2,TRBD2,TGTGCCTGGAGTTGGGGAGCGGGAGTCACCGGGGAGCTGTTTTTT,CAWSWGAGVTGELFF
TRBV18,NA,TRBJ2-5,NA,TGTGCCAGCTCTTACGGGACAAAAGAGACCCAGTACTTC,CASSYGTKETQYF
TRBV7-9,NA,TRBJ1-2,TRBD1,TGTGCCAGCAGCTGGGGACAGGGGGCGACGGGCTACACCTTC,CASSWGQGATGYTF
TRBV5-1,NA,TRBJ1-2,TRBD1,TGCGCCAGCAGTACGGGACAGATGGATGGCTACACCTTC,CASSTGQMDGYTF
TRBV6-6,NA,TRBJ2-5,NA,TGTGCCAGCAGTTACTTCGGGGAGACCCAGTACTTC,CASSYFGETQYF
TRBV7-3,NA,TRBJ2-3,TRBD1,TGTGCCAGCAGCCTAACGACAGGGATCGCAGATACGCAGTATTTT,CASSLTTGIADTQYF
TRBV7-3,NA,TRBJ2-3,NA,TGTGCCAGCAGCCCCTTTAGCACAGATACGCAGTATTTT,CASSPFSTDTQYF
TRBV27,NA,TRBJ2-1,NA,TGTGCCAGCAGGAGCCCGAGCTCCTACAATGAGCAGTTCTTC,CASRSPSSYNEQFF
TRBV15,NA,TRBJ2-7,TRBD2,TGTGCCACCAGCAGAGATACCGGGAGGCACTCCTACGAGCAGTACTTC,CATSRDTGRHSYEQYF
TRBV6-1,NA,TRBJ2-2,TRBD2,TGTGCCTACGGGAGGGGGAACACCGGGGAGCTGTTTTTT,CAYGRGNTGELFF
TRBV19,NA,TRBJ1-4,NA,TGTGCCAGTAGTGCGGGATCCGCAACTAATGAAAAACTGTTTTTT,CASSAGSATNEKLFF
TRBV28,NA,TRBJ2-7,TRBD2,TGTGCCAGCACCTTAGCGGGAGGAATCGAGCAGTACTTC,CASTLAGGIEQYF
TRBV19,NA,TRBJ1-1,NA,TGTGCCAGTAGTATCTGGGCCAGACCCGAAGCTTTCTTT,CASSIWARPEAFF
TRBV5-1,NA,TRBJ2-2,NA,TGCGCCAGCAGCTTGGGGCTGGGCCTGAACACCGGGGAGCTGTTTTTT,CASSLGLGLNTGELFF